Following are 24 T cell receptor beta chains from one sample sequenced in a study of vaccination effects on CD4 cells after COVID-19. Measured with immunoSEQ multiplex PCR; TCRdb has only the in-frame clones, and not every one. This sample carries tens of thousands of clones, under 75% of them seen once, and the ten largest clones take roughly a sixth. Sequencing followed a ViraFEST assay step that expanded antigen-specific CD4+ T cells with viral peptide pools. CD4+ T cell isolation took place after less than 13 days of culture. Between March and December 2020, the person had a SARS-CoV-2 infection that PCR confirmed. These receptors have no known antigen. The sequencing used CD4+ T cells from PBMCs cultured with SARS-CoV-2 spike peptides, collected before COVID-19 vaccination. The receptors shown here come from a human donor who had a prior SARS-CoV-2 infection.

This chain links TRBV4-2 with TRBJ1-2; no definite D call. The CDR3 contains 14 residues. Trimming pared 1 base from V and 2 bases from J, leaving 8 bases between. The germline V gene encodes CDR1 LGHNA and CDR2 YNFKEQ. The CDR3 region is CASSQVSGNYGYTF. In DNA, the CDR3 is TGTGCCAGCAGCCAAGTTTCCGGGAACTATGGCTACACCTTC.

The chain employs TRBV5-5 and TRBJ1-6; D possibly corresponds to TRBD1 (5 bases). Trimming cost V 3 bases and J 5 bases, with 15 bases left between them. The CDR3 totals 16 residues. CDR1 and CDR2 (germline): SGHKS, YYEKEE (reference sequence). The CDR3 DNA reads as TGTGCCAGCAGCTCCGGACATACCCCGAATAATTCACCCCTCCACTTT. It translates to CASSSGHTPNNSPLHF.

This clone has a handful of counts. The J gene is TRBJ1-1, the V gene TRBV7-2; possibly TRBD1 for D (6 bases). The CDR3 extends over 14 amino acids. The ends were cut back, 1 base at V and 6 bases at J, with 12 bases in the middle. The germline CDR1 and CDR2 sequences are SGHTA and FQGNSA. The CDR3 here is CASSLVGGNAEAFF. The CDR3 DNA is TGTGCCAGCAGCTTAGTAGGGGGGAATGCTGAAGCTTTCTTT.

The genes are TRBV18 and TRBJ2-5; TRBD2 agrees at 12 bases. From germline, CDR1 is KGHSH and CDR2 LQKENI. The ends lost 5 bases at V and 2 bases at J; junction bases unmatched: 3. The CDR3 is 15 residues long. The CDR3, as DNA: TGTGCCAGCTCAAGGACTAGCGGGATTCAAGAGACCCAGTACTTC. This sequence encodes CASSRTSGIQETQYF.

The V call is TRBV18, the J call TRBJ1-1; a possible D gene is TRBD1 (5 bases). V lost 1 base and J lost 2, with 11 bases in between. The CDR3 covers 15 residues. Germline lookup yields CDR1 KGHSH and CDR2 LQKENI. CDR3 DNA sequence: TGTGCCAGCTCACCACAGGGGATAGGAAACACTGAAGCTTTCTTT. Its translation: CASSPQGIGNTEAFF.

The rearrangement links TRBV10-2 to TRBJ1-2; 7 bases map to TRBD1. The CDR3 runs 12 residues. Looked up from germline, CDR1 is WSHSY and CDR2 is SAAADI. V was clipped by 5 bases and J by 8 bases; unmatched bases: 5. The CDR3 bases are TGCGCCAGCAGTCTGACAGGGTACGGCTACACCTTC. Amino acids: CASSLTGYGYTF.

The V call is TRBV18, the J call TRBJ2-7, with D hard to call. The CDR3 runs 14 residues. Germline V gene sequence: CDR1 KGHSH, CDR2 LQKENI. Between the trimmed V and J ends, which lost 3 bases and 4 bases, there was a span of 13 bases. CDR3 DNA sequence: TGTGCCAGCTCACCGGTCAGCCTTTCTTACGAGCAGTACTTC. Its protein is CASSPVSLSYEQYF.

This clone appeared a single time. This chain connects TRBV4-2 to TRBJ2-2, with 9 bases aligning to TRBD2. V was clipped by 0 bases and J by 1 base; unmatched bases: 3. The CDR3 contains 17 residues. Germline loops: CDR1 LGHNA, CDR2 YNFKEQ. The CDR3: CASSQDVSGGNTGELFF. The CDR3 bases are TGTGCCAGCAGCCAAGATGTTAGCGGGGGGAACACCGGGGAGCTGTTTTTT.

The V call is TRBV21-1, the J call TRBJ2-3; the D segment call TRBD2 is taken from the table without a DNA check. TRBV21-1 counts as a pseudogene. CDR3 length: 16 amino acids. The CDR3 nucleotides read TGTGCCAGCAGCAAAGTCAAGCAAGCGTCAACAGATACGCAGTATTTT. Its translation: CASSKVKQASTDTQYF.

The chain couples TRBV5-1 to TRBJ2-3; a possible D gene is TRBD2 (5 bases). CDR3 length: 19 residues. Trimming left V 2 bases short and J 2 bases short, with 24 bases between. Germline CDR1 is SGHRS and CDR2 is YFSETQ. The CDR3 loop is CASSLIGLAGSENTDTQYF. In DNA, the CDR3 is TGCGCCAGCAGCTTAATTGGCCTAGCCGGGTCCGAAAACACAGATACGCAGTATTTT.

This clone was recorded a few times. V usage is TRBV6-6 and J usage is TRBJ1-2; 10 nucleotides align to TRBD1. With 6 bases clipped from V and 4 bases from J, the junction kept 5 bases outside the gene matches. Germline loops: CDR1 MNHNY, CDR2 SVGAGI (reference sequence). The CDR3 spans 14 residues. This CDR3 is CASSPGQGSYGYTF. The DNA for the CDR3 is TGTGCCAGCAGCCCGGGACAGGGGAGCTATGGCTACACCTTC.

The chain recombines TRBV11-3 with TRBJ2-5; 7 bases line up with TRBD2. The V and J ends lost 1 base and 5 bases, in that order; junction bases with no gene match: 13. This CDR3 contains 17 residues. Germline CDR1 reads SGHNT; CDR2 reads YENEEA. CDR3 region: CASSLGASGKGMETQYF. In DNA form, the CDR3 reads TGTGCCAGCAGCTTAGGCGCCAGCGGGAAGGGGATGGAGACCCAGTACTTC.

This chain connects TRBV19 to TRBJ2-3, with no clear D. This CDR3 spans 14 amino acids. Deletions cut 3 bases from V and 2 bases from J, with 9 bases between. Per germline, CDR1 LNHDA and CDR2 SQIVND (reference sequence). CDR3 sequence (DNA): TGTGCCAGTAGTATTTCGGAGTACACAGATACGCAGTATTTT. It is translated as CASSISEYTDTQYF.

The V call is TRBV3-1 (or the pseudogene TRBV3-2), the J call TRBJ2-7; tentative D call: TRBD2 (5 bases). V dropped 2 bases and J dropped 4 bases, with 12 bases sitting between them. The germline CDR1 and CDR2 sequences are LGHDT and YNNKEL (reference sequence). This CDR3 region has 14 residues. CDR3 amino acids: CASSQTSGDYEQYF. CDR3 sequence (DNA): TGTGCCAGCAGCCAAACGAGCGGAGATTACGAGCAGTACTTC.

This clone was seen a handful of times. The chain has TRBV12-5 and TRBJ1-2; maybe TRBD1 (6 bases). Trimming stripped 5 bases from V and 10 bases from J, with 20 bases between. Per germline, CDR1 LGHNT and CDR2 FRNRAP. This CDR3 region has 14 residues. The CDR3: CASGALGGFSVYTF. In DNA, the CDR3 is TGTGCTAGTGGTGCCCTAGGGGGGTTCTCAGTCTACACCTTC.

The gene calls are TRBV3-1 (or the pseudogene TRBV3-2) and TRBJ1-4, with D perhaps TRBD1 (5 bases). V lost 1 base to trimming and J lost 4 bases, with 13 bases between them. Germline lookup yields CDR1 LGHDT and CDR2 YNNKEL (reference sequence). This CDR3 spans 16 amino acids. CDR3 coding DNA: TGTGCCAGCAGCCAAGGGATTGGGGGGGGTAATGAAAAACTGTTTTTT. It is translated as CASSQGIGGGNEKLFF.

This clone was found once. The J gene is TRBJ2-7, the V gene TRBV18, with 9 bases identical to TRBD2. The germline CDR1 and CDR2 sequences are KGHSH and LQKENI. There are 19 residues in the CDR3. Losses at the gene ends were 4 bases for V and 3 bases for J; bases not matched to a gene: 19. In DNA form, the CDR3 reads TGTGCCAGCTCACGACAGCAAAACCAACTAGCGGGTCCCGGCTACGAGCAGTACTTC. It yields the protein CASSRQQNQLAGPGYEQYF.

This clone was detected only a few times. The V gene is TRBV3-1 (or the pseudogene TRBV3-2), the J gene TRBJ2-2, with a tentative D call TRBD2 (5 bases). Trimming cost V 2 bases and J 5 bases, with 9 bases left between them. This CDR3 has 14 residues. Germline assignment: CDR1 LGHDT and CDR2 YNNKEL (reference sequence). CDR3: CASSQLAGTGELFF. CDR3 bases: TGTGCCAGCAGCCAATTGGCGGGTACCGGGGAGCTGTTTTTT.

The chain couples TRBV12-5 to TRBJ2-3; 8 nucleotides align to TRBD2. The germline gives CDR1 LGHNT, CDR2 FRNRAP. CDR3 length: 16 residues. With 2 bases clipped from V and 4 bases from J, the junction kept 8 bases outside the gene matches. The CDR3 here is CASGLSRGGTPDTQYF. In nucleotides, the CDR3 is TGTGCTAGTGGTTTGTCCCGGGGGGGCACACCAGATACGCAGTATTTT. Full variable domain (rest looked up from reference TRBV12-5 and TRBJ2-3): DARVTQTPRHKVTEMGQEVTMRCQPILGHNTVFWYRQTMMQGLELLAYFRNRAPLDDSGMPKDRFSAEMPDATLATLKIQPSEPRDSAVYFCASGLSRGGTPDTQYFGPGTRLTVL.

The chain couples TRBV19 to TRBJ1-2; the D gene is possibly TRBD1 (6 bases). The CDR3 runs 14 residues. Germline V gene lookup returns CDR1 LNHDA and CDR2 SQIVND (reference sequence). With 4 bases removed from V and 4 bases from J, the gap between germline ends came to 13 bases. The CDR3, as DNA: TGTGCCAGTAGTACGTCAAGGGGGGTCTATGGCTACACCTTC. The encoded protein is CASSTSRGVYGYTF.

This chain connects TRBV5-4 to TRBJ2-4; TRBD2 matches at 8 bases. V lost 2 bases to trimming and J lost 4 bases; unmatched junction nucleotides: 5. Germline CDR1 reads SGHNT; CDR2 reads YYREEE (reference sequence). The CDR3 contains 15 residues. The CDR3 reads CASSFGGGTKNIQYF. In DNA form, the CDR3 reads TGTGCCAGCAGCTTCGGCGGGGGGACTAAAAACATTCAGTACTTC. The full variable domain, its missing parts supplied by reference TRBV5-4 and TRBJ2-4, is ETGVTQSPTHLIKTRGQQVTLRCSSQSGHNTVSWYQQALGQGPQFIFQYYREEENGRGNFPPRFSGLQFPNYSSELNVNALELDDSALYLCASSFGGGTKNIQYFGAGTRLSVL.

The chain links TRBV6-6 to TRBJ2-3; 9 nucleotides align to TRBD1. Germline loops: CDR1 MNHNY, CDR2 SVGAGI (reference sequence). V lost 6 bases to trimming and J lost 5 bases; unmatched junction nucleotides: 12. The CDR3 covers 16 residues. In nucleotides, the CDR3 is TGTGCCAGCAGAATACACCCGGGACAGGGTCAAGATACGCAGTATTTT. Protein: CASRIHPGQGQDTQYF.

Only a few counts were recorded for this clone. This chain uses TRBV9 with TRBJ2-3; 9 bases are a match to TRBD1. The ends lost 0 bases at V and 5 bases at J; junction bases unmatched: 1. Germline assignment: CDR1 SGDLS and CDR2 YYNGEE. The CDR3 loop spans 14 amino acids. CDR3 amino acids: CASSVEGQGDTQYF. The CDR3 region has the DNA TGTGCCAGCAGCGTAGAGGGACAGGGAGATACGCAGTATTTT.

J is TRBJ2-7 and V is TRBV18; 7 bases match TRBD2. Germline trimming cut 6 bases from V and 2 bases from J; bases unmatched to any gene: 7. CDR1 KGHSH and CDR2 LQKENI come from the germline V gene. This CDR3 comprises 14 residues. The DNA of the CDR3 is TGTGCCAGCTCGCGGGGGAACAGTGCCTACGAGCAGTACTTC. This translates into CASSRGNSAYEQYF.